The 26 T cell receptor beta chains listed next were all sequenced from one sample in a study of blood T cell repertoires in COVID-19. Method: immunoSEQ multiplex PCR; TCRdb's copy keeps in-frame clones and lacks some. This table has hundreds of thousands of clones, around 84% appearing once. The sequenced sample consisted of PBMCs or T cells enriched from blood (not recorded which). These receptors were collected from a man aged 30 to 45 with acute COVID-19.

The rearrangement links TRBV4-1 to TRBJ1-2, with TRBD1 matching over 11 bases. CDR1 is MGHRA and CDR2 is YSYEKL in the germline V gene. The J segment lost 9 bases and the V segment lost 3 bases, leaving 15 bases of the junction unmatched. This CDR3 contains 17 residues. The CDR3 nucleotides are TGCGCCAGCAGCCAGGAAACGAACAAGGACAGGGGGCTGCGCTACACCTTC. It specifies CASSQETNKDRGLRYTF.

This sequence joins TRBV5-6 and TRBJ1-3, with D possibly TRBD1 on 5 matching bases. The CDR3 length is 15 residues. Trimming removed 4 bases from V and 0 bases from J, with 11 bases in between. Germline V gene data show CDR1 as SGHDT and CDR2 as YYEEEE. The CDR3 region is CASSRRESSGNTIYF. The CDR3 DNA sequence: TGTGCCAGCAGCCGCAGGGAAAGCTCTGGAAACACCATATATTTT.

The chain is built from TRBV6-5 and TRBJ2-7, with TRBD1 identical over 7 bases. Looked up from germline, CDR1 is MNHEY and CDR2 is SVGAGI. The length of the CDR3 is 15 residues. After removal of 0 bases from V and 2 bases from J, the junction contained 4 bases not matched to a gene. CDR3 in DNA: TGTGCCAGCAGTTACTCGGCGCAGGGGGCCTACGAGCAGTACTTC. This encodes CASSYSAQGAYEQYF.

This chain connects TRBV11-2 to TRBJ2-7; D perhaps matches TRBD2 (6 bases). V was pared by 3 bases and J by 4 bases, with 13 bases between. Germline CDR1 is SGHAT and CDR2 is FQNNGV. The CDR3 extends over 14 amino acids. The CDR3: CASSFQGGEYEQYF. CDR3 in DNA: TGTGCCAGCAGCTTTCAAGGCGGGGAGTACGAGCAGTACTTC.

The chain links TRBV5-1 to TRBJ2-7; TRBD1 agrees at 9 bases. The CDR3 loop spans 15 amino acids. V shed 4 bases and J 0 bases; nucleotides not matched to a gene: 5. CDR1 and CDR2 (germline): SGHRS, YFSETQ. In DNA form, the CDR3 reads TGCGCCAGCAGCGTCGGACAGGGGAGCTCCTACGAGCAGTACTTC. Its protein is CASSVGQGSSYEQYF.

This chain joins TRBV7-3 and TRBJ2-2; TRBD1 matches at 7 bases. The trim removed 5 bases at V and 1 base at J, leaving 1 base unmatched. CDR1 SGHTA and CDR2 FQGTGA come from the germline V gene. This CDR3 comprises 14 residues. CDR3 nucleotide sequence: TGTGCCAGCAGCCGGGACAGGAACACCGGGGAGCTGTTTTTT. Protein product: CASSRDRNTGELFF.

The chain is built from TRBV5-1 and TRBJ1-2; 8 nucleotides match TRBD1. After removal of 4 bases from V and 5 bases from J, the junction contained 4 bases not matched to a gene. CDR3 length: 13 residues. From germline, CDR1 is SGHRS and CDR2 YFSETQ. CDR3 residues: CASSAGGAYGYTF. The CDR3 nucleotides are TGCGCCAGCAGCGCAGGGGGCGCATATGGCTACACCTTC.

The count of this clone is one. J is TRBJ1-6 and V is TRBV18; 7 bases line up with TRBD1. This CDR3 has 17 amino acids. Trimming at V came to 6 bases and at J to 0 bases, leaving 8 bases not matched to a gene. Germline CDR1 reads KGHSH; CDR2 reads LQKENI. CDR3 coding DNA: TGTGCCAGCTCCTCAGTACAGGGGAACTCCTATAATTCACCCCTCCACTTT. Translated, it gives CASSSVQGNSYNSPLHF.

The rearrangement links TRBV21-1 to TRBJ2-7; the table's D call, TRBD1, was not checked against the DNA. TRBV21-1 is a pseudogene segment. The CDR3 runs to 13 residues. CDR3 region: CASSTQGSYEQYF. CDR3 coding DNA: TGTGCCAGCAGCACACAGGGTTCCTACGAGCAGTACTTC.

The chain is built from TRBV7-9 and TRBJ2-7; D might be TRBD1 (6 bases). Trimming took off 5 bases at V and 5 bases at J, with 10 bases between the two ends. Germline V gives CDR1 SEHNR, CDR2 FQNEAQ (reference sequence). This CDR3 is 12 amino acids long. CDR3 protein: CASSRDTDEQYF. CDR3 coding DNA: TGTGCCAGCAGCCGGGACACGGACGAGCAGTACTTC.

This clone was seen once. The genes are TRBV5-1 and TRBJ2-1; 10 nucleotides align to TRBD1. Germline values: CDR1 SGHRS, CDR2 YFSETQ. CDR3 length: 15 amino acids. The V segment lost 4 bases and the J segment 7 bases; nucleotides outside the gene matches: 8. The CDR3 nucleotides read TGCGCCAGCAGCACCGCTGGACAGGGGGTAAATGAGCAGTTCTTC. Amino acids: CASSTAGQGVNEQFF.

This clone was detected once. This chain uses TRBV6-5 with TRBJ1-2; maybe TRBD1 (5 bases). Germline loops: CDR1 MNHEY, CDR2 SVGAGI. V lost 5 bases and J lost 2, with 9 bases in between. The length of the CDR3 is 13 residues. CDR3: CASSPAGNYGYTF. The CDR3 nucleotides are TGTGCCAGCAGTCCAGCAGGGAACTATGGCTACACCTTC.

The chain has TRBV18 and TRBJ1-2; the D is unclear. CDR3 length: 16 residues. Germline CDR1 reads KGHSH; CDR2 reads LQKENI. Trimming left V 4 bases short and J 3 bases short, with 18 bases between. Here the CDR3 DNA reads TGTGCCAGCTCACAAGCGGCGACCGGGGTAGACTATGGCTACACCTTC. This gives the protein CASSQAATGVDYGYTF. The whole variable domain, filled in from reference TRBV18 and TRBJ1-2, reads NAGVMQNPRHLVRRRGQEARLRCSPMKGHSHVYWYRQLPEEGLKFMVYLQKENIIDESGMPKERFSAEFPKEGPSILRIQQVVRGDSAAYFCASSQAATGVDYGYTFGSGTRLTVV.

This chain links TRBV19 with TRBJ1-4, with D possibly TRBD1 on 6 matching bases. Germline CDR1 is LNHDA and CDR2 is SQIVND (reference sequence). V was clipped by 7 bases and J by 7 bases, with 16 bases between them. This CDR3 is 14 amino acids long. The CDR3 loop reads CASTPGVLGEKLFF. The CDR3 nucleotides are TGTGCCAGTACCCCAGGGGTTCTTGGTGAAAAACTGTTTTTT.

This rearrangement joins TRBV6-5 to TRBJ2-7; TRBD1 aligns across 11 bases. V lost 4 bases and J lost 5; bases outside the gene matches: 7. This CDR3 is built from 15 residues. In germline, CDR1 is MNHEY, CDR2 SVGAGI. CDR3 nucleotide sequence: TGTGCCAGCAGTTTAGAGGGGACAGGGGGACACGAGCAGTACTTC. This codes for CASSLEGTGGHEQYF.

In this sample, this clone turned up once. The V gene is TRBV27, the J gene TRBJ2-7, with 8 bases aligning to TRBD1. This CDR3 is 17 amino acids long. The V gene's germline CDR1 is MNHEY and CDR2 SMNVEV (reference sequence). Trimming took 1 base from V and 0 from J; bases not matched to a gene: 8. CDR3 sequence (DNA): TGTGCCAGCAGTTTATTCGGACAGGGAAGTTACTCCTACGAGCAGTACTTC. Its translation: CASSLFGQGSYSYEQYF.

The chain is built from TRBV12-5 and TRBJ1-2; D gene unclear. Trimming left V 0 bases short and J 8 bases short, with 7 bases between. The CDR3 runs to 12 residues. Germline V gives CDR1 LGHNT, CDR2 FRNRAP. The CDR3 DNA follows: TGTGCTAGTGGTTTGGTTATGTTAGGCTACACCTTC. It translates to CASGLVMLGYTF. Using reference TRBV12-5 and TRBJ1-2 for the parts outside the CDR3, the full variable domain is DARVTQTPRHKVTEMGQEVTMRCQPILGHNTVFWYRQTMMQGLELLAYFRNRAPLDDSGMPKDRFSAEMPDATLATLKIQPSEPRDSAVYFCASGLVMLGYTFGSGTRLTVV.

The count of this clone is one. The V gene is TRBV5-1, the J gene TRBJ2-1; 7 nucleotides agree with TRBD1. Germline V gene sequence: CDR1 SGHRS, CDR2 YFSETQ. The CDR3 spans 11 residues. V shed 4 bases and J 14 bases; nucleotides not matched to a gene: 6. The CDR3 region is CASSGGQGEFF. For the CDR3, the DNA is TGCGCCAGCAGCGGCGGGCAGGGGGAGTTCTTC.

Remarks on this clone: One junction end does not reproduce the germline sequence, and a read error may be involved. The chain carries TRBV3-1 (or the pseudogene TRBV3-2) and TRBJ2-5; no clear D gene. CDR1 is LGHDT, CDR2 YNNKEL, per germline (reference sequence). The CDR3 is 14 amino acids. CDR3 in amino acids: CASSQDPLRQGQNF. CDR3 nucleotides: TGTGCCAGCAGCCAAGACCCCCTAAGACAAGGCCAGAACTTC.

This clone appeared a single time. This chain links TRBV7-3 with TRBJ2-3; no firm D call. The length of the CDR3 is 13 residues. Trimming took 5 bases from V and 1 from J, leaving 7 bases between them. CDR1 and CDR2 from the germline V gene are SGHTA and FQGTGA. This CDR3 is CASSPYGTDTQYF. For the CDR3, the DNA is TGTGCCAGCAGCCCCTATGGCACAGATACGCAGTATTTT.

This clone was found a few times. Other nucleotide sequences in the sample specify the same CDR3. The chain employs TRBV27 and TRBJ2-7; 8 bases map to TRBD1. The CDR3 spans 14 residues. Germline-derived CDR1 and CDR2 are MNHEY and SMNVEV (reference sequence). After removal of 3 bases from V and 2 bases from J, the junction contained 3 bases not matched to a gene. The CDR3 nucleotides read TGTGCCAGCAGTTTGGCAGGGGGCCCCTACGAGCAGTACTTC. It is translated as CASSLAGGPYEQYF.

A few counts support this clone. The CDR3 bases are TGTGCCACCAGTGCCCGACAGGGGATAGGCACCGGGGAGCTGTTTTTT. Translated, it gives CATSARQGIGTGELFF. The V and J genes are TRBV24-1 and TRBJ2-2, with 8 bases that match TRBD1. The V gene's germline CDR1 is KGHDR and CDR2 SFDVKD. The junction had 8 bases not matched to a gene; V was cut back by 5 bases and J by 4 bases. CDR3 length: 16 amino acids.

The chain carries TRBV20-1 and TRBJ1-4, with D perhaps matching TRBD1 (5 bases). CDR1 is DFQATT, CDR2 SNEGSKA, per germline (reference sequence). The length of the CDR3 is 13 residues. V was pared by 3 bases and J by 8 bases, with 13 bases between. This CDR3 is CSASFQGWEKLFF. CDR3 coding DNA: TGCAGTGCTAGTTTTCAGGGATGGGAAAAACTGTTTTTT.

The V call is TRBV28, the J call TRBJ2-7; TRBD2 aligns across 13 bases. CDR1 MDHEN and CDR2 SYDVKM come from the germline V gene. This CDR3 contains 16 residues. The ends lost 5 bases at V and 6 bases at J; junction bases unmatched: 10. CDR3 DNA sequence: TGTGCCAGCAGTCCTACTAGCGGGGGGGCCAAGGGCGAGCAGTACTTC. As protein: CASSPTSGGAKGEQYF. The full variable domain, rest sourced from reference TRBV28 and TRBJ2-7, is DVKVTQSSRYLVKRTGEKVFLECVQDMDHENMFWYRQDPGLGLRLIYFSYDVKMKEKGDIPEGYSVSREKKERFSLILESASTNQTSMYLCASSPTSGGAKGEQYFGPGTRLTVT.

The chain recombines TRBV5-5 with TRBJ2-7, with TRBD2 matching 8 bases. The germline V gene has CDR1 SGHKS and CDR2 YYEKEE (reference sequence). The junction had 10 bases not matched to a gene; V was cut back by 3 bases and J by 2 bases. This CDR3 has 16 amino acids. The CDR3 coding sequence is TGTGCCAGCAGCTCGGGCGGGGGGCTTCCTCCCTACGAGCAGTACTTC. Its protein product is CASSSGGGLPPYEQYF.

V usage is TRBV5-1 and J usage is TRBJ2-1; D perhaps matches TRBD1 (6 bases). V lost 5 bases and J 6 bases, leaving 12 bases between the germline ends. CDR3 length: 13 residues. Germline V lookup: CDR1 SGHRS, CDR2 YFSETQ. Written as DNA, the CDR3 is TGCGCCAGCAGACAGGGATTTGGCAATGAGCAGTTCTTC. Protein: CASRQGFGNEQFF.